This TCR beta chain emerged from a study of T cell responses to AZD1222 COVID-19 vaccine. Overall study results and limits: Clonal diversity was possibly underestimated, and white British individuals and females predominated among donors. The peak T cell response came first, and repertoires were sampled only after it.

Sequencing was performed with immunoSEQ multiplex PCR; in TCRdb, only in-frame clones are kept and a portion is missing. Altogether 150,000 to 190,000 clones are present, 90% to 95% being singletons, with the ten largest covering around 1.5%. Germline CDR1 SGHRS, CDR2 YFSETQ. The CDR3 totals 16 residues. Deletions cut 1 base from V and 0 bases from J, with 8 bases between. Details on this clone: Its antigen is not known.

Second doses were pooled across both intervals (about 4 or about 12 weeks). Sequenced here: peripheral blood, sampled 28 days after the second AZD1222 dose. The chain links TRBV5-1 to TRBJ2-6; a weak D match, TRBD2 (5 bases). The source is an adult who received the AZD1222 COVID-19 vaccine. CDR3 nucleotides: TGCGCCAGCAGCTTGTTCGGGGTCTCTGGGGCCAACGTCCTGACTTTC. Its translation is CASSLFGVSGANVLTF.